The T cell receptor (beta chain) under discussion was sequenced for a study of beta chain features in type 1 diabetes (dated by TCRdb to the late 2010s). Background for the entire study: Mean age, gender distribution, total cell number and subset yield were not different between patients and healthy donors. A total of 107,917,701 sorted cells were examined across all samples, and RNA yield correlated strongly with the number of cells per subset. The study compared the TCRB repertoires of sorted circulating CD4+ T cell subsets in recently diagnosed type 1 diabetes patients with those in matched healthy donors. Regulatory and stem cell-like memory subsets were isolated from only 8 patients and about eight healthy donors, whereas naive and central memory subsets came from all 30 or so donors.

Each donor gave one peripheral blood draw, roughly 0.11 L on average, collected into heparinised tubes. A BD FACSAria II and a panel including CD45RO, CCR7, CD25, CD127, CD95 and CD27 were used to sort naive, central memory, regulatory and stem cell-like memory CD4+ T cells. Purity was above 98% for every sorted population. Right away, PBMCs were isolated by Lymphoprep density gradient centrifugation and were stained directly, with no culture step. Samples were stained and sorted in pairs, with one healthy donor and one patient per experiment, so that batch effects were minimized. V lost 2 bases and J lost 4 bases; the stretch between them is 11 bases long. CDR1 GTSNPN and CDR2 SVGIG are derived from the germline V gene (reference sequence). Reading from cysteine to phenylalanine, the CDR3 counts 13 amino acids. Of all the DNA, just the CDR3 is kept, 39 bases in frame from base 1. A word on this clone: The antigen it binds to is not known. Qualities for individual bases were not recorded, and no much larger clone is one base off.

The entire amount of isolated RNA was reverse transcribed using the High Capacity cDNA Reverse Transcription Kit, so the sequenced TCRB transcripts were expressed ones. Naive, central memory and regulatory T cell samples underwent deep immunoSEQ sequencing, averaging around 3.6 million total reads per sample. After sorted cells were lysed in RLT buffer, RNA was extracted with DNase-treated RNeasy Micro or Mini kits, with the choice depending on cell number. Each cell subset was processed separately to prevent cross-contamination, with patient and healthy donor samples processed together. The immunoSEQ multiplex PCR was used to amplify TCRB sequences from cDNA, generating 87-bp fragments that spanned the CDR3 region. Amplicons were sequenced on the Illumina HiSeq platform. The original pipeline was this. PCR bias was corrected computationally using synthetic template baselines, and reads within Hamming distance 2 were collapsed, with unmergeable singletons discarded. Reads were aligned against IMGT to assign V, D and J genes, CDR3 length and insertions or deletions at six rearrangement sites. Within each subset, clonotype counts were normalized to sorted cell number, after which true diversity and Gini coefficients were computed with the tcR R package. Repertoire sharing was quantified using the overlap coefficient calculated on TCRB nucleotide sequences. As a proxy for the pre-selection repertoire, out-of-frame TCRB sequences from naive cells were analyzed. As stored in TCRdb, this immuneACCESS dataset retains in-frame rearrangements with V and J assigned. A fraction of the clones does not appear; measured against another copy, unresolved V genes explain less than half of the discrepancy, and the remainder lacks a known reason. V and J calls and clone size come straight from that table; D and trimming were deduced from the DNA. This sample holds hundreds of thousands of clones; about 63% were observed only once. The ten biggest clones cover 0.053% of the sample.

The paper as a whole reports these results and caveats: At VDJ recombination sites, type 1 diabetes patients had fewer insertions and more deleted nucleotides, which implies abnormalities in thymic rearrangement. Because the HLA sub-analyses included only small numbers of individuals, any influence of HLA type on TCRB rearrangement was left unresolved. The naive, central memory and regulatory TCRB repertoires appeared to resemble one another more closely among patients than among healthy donors. PCR might favor shorter templates, but patient and control samples were amplified and corrected together, so any skew would affect both groups equally. Type 1 diabetes patients showed a moderate but significant shortening of TCRB CDR3 length in all four CD4+ subsets. Because cDNA was sequenced instead of genomic DNA, activated cells with high expression could be over-represented, although the groups did not differ in activation or CD3 levels.

Sequencing was carried out using naive CD4+ T cells from blood. The meaning of the sample's cell subset or site label: true naive CD4+ T cells. This sequence uses TRBV30 and TRBJ1-1; the D gene lacks a confident call. The sequence came from a young man in good health. For the CDR3, the sequence is CAWSPWEATEAFF. The sequence in DNA is TGTGCCTGGAGTCCCTGGGAGGCCACTGAAGCTTTCTTT. Here the CDR3 is joined to the reference TRBV30 and TRBJ1-1 genes, and the full variable domain is: SQTIHQWPATLVQPVGSPLSLECTVEGTSNPNLYWYRQAAGRGLQLLFYSVGIGQISSEVPQNLSASRPQDRQFILSSKKLLLSDSGFYLCAWSPWEATEAFFGQGTRLTVV.